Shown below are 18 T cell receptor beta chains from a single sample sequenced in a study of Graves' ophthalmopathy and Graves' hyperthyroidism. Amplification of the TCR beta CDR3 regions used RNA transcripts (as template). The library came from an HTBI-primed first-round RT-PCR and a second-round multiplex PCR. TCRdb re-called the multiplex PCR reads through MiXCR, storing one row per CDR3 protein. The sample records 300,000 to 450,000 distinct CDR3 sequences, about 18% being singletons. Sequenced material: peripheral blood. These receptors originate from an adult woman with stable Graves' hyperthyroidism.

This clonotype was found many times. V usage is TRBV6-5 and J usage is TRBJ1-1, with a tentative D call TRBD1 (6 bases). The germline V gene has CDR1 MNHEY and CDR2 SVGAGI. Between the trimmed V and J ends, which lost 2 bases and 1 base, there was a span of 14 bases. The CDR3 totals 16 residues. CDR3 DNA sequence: TGTGCCAGCAGTTACCCCCCTTCGGGGGCGAACACTGAAGCTTTCTTT. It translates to CASSYPPSGANTEAFF.

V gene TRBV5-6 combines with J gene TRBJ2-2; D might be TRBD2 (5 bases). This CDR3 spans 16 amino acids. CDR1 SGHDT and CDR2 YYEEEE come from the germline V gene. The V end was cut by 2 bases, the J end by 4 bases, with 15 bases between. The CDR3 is CASSLSYSGSTGELFF. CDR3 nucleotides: TGTGCCAGCAGCTTAAGCTATTCGGGATCCACCGGGGAGCTGTTTTTT.

CDR3 region: CASSFHRDQETQYF. CDR3 nucleotides: TGTGCCAGCAGTTTTCACAGGGACCAAGAGACCCAGTACTTC. This chain uses TRBV12-3 or TRBV12-4 with TRBJ2-5; maybe TRBD1 (6 bases). The CDR3 is made up of 14 amino acids. The ends were cut back, 3 bases at V and 0 bases at J, with 8 bases in the middle.

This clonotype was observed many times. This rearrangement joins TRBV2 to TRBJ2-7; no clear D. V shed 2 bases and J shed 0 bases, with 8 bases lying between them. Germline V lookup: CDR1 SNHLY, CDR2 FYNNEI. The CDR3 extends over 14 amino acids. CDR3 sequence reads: CASSEWQGSYEQYF. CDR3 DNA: TGTGCCAGCAGTGAATGGCAAGGCTCCTACGAGCAGTACTTC.

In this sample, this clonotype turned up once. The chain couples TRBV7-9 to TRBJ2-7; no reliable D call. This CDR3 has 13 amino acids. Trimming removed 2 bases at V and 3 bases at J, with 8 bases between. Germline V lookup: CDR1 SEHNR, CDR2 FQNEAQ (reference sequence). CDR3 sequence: CASSLTQYYEQYF. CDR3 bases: TGTGCCAGCAGCTTAACACAGTACTACGAGCAGTACTTC.

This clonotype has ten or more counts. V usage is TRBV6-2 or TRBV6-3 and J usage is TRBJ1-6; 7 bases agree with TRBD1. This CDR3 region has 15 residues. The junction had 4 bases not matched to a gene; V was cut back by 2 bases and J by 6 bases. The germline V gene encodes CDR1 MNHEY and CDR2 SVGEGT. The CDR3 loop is CASSYIAGGNSPLHF. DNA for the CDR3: TGTGCCAGCAGTTACATCGCAGGGGGTAATTCACCCCTCCACTTT.

The CDR3 DNA reads TGTGCCAGCAGCCAAGGACTAGCGGGATCTAGGGAGCAGTACTTC. Translation: CASSQGLAGSREQYF. The chain is built from TRBV3-1 and TRBJ2-7, with 11 nucleotides matching TRBD2. This CDR3 region has 15 residues. Germline CDR1 LGHDT, CDR2 YNNKEL (reference sequence). J lost 7 bases, V lost 1 base, and 6 bases had no gene match.

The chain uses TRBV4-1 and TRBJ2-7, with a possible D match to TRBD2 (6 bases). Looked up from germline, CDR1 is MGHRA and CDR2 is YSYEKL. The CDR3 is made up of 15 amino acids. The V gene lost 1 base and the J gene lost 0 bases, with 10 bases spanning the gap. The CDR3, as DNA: TGCGCCAGCAGCCAAGTAGGGAGGAGCTCCTACGAGCAGTACTTC. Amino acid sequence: CASSQVGRSSYEQYF.

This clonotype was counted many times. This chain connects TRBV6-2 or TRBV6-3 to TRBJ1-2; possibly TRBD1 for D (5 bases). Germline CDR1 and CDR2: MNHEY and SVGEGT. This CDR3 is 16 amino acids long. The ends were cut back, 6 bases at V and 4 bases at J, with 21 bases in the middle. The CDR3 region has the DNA TGTGCCAGCAGCCCTGGATTCGGGACGCTTAGCTATGGCTACACCTTC. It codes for CASSPGFGTLSYGYTF.

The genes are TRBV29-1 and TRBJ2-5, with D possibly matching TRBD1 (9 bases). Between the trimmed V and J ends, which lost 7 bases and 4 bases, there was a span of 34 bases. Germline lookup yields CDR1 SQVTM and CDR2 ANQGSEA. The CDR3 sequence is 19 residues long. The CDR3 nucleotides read TGCAGCGCCCTGTCCCGGGACAGGGTCGGGACTAGTTTTCGAGAGACCCAGTACTTC. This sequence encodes CSALSRDRVGTSFRETQYF.

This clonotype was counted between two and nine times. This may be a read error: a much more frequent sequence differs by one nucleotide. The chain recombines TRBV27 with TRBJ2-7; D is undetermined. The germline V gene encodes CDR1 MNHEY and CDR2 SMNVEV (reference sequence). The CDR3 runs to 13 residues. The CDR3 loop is CVSKSSRDYEQYF. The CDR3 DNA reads TGTGTCAGCAAATCCTCAAGGGACTACGAGCAGTACTTC.

DNA for the CDR3: TGTGCCATCACGGGGGCGCCGTACCAAGAGACCCAGTACTTC. Its protein is CAITGAPYQETQYF. This chain links TRBV7-2 with TRBJ2-5; D tentatively reads TRBD1 or TRBD2 (6 bases each). Trimming left V 10 bases short and J 0 bases short, with 15 bases between. This CDR3 has 14 amino acids. CDR1 and CDR2 (germline): SGHTA, FQGNSA.

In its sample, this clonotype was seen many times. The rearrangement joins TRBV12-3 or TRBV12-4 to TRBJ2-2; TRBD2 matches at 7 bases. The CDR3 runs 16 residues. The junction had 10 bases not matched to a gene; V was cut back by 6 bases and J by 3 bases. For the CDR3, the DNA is TGTGCCAGCAGCCTCCCGGGTAGCGGGTACACCGGGGAGCTGTTTTTT. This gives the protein CASSLPGSGYTGELFF.

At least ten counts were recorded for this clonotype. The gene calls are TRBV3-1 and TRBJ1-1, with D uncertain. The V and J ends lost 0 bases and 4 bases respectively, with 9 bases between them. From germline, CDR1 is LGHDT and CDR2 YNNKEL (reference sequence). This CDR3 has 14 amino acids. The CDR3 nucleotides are TGTGCCAGCAGCCAAGATCTTTTAGGCACTGAAGCTTTCTTT. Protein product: CASSQDLLGTEAFF.

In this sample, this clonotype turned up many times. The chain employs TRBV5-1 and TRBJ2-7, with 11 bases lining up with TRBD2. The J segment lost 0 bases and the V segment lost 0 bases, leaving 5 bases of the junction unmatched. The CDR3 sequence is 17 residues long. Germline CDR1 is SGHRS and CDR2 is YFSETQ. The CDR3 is CASSLVAGGPGSYEQYF. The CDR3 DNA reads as TGCGCCAGCAGCTTGGTAGCGGGAGGGCCCGGCTCCTACGAGCAGTACTTC.

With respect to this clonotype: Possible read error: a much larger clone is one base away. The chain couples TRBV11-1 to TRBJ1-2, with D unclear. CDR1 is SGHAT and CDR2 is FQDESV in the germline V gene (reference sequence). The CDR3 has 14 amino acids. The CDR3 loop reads CACSHPTESYGYTF. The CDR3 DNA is TGTGCCTGCAGCCACCCTACAGAAAGCTATGGCTACACCTTC.

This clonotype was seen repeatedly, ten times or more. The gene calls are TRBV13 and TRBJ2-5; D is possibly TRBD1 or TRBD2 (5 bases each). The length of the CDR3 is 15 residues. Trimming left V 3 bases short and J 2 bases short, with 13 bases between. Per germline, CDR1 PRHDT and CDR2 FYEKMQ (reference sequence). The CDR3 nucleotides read TGTGCCAGCAGCTTCGATTCGGGACCTCAAGAGACCCAGTACTTC. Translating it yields CASSFDSGPQETQYF.

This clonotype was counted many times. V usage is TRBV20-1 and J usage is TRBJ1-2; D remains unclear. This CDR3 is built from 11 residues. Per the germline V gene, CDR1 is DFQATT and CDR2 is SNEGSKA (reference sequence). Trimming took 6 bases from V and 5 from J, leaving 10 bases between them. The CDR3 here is CSADGLYGYTF. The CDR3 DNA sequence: TGCAGTGCGGACGGGCTGTATGGCTACACCTTC.